A selection of T cell receptor beta chains follows, all from one sample in a study of T cell responses to AZD1222 COVID-19 vaccine. TCRdb's table, derived via immunoSEQ multiplex PCR, lists solely in-frame clones and lacks some. The sample carries tens of thousands of clones, 85% to 90% recorded once. Sequencing used peripheral blood, obtained 28 days after the second AZD1222 dose. The origin of the receptors is an adult who received the AZD1222 COVID-19 vaccine. The CDR3 runs from the conserved cysteine through the conserved F or W. Fields, in order: J gene, D gene, clone size, V gene, CDR3 DNA, CDR3 protein. D genes are given only for firm matches. Only part of the rows carry a size: once, few, many, or a class if the clone is expanded.

j_gene: TRBJ1-5; d_gene: .; abundance: once; v_gene: TRBV18; CDR3nt: TGTGCCAGCTCACCCTCCACAGGGTCCAATCAGCCCCAGCATTTT; CDR3aa: CASSPSTGSNQPQHF
j_gene: TRBJ2-7; d_gene: TRBD1; abundance: .; v_gene: TRBV6-5; CDR3nt: TGTGCCAGCAGACTCTACCGGGACAGGACCTACGAGCAGTACTTC; CDR3aa: CASRLYRDRTYEQYF
j_gene: TRBJ2-1; d_gene: .; abundance: .; v_gene: TRBV6-1; CDR3nt: TGTGCCAGCAGTGAAGATGGGGGCGTCAATGAGCAGTTCTTC; CDR3aa: CASSEDGGVNEQFF
j_gene: TRBJ2-1; d_gene: .; abundance: few; v_gene: TRBV20-1; CDR3nt: TGCAGTGGGGCTAGCGTTAGTGAGCAGTTCTTC; CDR3aa: CSGASVSEQFF
j_gene: TRBJ1-1; d_gene: .; abundance: .; v_gene: TRBV5-4; CDR3nt: TGTGCCAGCAGTGACGGAAACAGTCGGGCTGAAGCTTTCTTT; CDR3aa: CASSDGNSRAEAFF
j_gene: TRBJ1-2; d_gene: TRBD1; abundance: .; v_gene: TRBV7-9; CDR3nt: TGTGCCAGCAGCCCACGGACAGGTTTTGGGGAGGGAGGCTACACCTTC; CDR3aa: CASSPRTGFGEGGYTF
j_gene: TRBJ1-6; d_gene: .; abundance: .; v_gene: TRBV7-3; CDR3nt: TGTGCCAGCAGCTTAAACCCGCCGGGGTATAATTCACCCCTCCACTTT; CDR3aa: CASSLNPPGYNSPLHF
j_gene: TRBJ2-1; d_gene: TRBD2; abundance: .; v_gene: TRBV11-2; CDR3nt: TGTGCCAGCAGCCCAATAGGGACTAGCGGAGCGTACAATGAGCAGTTCTTC; CDR3aa: CASSPIGTSGAYNEQFF
j_gene: TRBJ1-1; d_gene: .; abundance: .; v_gene: TRBV7-2; CDR3nt: TGTGCCAGCAATTCCGGTCGGGGGTTGCACACTGAAGCTTTCTTT; CDR3aa: CASNSGRGLHTEAFF
j_gene: TRBJ1-5; d_gene: TRBD1; abundance: .; v_gene: TRBV5-6; CDR3nt: TGTGCCAGCAGCCGCGGACAGGTCTTTAGCAATCAGCCCCAGCATTTT; CDR3aa: CASSRGQVFSNQPQHF